This T cell receptor beta chain was recorded in a study of blood T cell repertoires in COVID-19 (dated by TCRdb to the early 2020s). About the study as a whole: Samples from collaborators originated in the United States, Italy and Spain and spanned both the acute and convalescent phases of COVID-19. Where available, HLA class I and class II types were obtained from metadata supplied by the sample provider rather than from assay-based typing. A freely available public database, intended as a resource for researchers studying the immune response to SARS-CoV-2, is where the repertoires were released. The material from the prospective study consisted of cDNA or gDNA derived from T cells, B-cell-depleted T cells, or PBMCs. The samples were drawn from two sources: the first 160 participants of the ongoing ImmuneRACE study, and some 1,300 subjects contributed by 6 global collaborators. The sample metadata nearly always contained a de-identified subject ID, COVID-19 status, age in years and sex. Subjects who had been exposed to COVID-19, were actively infected with it, or had recovered from it provided the deeply sampled blood TCRbeta repertoires that made up the dataset. Overall study outcomes, separate from this receptor: The amount of clinical and demographic metadata varied by source and participant and was provided uncurated.

Taken from cysteine to phenylalanine, the CDR3 has 13 residues. Only CDR3 DNA is held: 39 bases, read in frame from base 1. CDR1 and CDR2 are drawn from the germline V gene (reference sequence): LNHDA, SQIVND. Collaborating institutions collected whole blood in K2EDTA tubes following their own protocols. For TCRbeta analysis, collaborators shipped samples in one of three forms: frozen whole blood, isolated PBMCs, or DNA extracted from either of those sample types. This clone was counted between two and nine times. No antigen is known for it. The junction and the germline gene differ at one end; a read error may be behind it. TCRbeta CDR3 regions were amplified from genomic DNA using the immunoSEQ Assay, a bias-controlled multiplex PCR. The published analysis was carried out like this. Nucleated cell counts per sample were estimated from amplification of reference gene primers within the assay. To quantify the absolute abundance of each unique TCRbeta CDR3 rearrangement, sequence reads were collapsed and filtered. Productive Simpson clonality was computed per sample as the square root of Simpson's diversity index over productive rearrangements. Sourced from immuneACCESS, this table was stored by TCRdb with only in-frame sequences that have V and J called. A share of the clones is absent; for the studies checked, an unresolved V gene accounts for under half, and the remainder has no known explanation. The V and J calls and clone size come from that table; D and trimming were worked out from the DNA. In all, the sample holds 130,000 or so clones, and approximately 80% of those were seen once. The top ten hold more than 10% of the sample.

The TCR sequence derives from a woman aged 55-70 years with acute or convalescent COVID-19. The chain uses TRBV19 and TRBJ2-3; TRBD2 fits 7 bases in the junction. Input material: peripheral blood. The DNA sequence reads TGTGCCAGTCGGGGGGAAGGAACAGGTACGCAGTATTTT. Translated, this is CASRGEGTGTQYF.